This TCR beta chain was sequenced for a study of post-analysis software for immune sequencing data. Study details: In terms of disease course, relapsing-remitting, secondary progressive and progressive-relapsing multiple sclerosis were included. General study results and limits: With TRBV5-6, TRBV5-1 and TRBV20-1 included, about five TRBV segments were more frequent in patients than in controls. Those samples that were prepared in the same batch co-clustered strongly by F measure. Compared against controls, patients with multiple sclerosis displayed significantly lower normalized Chao1 diversity.

As regards this clonotype: Its target is unknown.

TCR beta cDNA libraries had unique molecular identifiers. T cells numbering about 0.85 to 11 million yielded cDNA molecules that totaled roughly 500,000. TCRdb used MiXCR to reprocess the PCR reads, holding one entry per CDR3 protein. The table lists roughly 800,000 distinct CDR3 sequences, about 50% of them singletons. The CDR3 is made up of 14 amino acids. V was trimmed by 1 base and J by 3 bases, leaving 10 bases between them. From germline, CDR1 is SGHRS and CDR2 YFSETQ. Sequences were obtained from blood. The clonotype was recovered from a girl aged 5 to 17 with multiple sclerosis. The genes are TRBV5-1 and TRBJ1-1; maybe TRBD1 (5 bases). In DNA, the CDR3 is TGCGCCAGCAGCTTGTCAGGGTTGGACACTGAAGCTTTCTTT. It is translated as CASSLSGLDTEAFF.